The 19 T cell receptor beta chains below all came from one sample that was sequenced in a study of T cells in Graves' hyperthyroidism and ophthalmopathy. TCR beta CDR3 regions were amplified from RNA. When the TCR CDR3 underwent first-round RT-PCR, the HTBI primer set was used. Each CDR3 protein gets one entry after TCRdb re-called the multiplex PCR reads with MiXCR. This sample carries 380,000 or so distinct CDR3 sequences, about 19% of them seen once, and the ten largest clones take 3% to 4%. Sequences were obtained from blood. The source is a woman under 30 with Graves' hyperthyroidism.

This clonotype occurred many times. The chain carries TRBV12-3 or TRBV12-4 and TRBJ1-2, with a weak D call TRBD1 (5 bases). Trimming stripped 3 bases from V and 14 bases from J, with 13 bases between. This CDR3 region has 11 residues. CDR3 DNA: TGTGCCAGCAGTTTGCGCAGGGTAATAACCTTC. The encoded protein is CASSLRRVITF.

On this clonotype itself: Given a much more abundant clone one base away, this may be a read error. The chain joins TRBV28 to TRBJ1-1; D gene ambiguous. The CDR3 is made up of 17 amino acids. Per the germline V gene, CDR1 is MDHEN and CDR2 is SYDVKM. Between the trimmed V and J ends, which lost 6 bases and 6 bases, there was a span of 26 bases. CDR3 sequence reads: CASRPMPGVEPNSEAFF. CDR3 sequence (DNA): TGTGCCAGCAGACCCATGCCCGGAGTAGAACCAAACTCTGAAGCTTTCTTT. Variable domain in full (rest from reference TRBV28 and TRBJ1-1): DVKVTQSSRYLVKRTGEKVFLECVQDMDHENMFWYRQDPGLGLRLIYFSYDVKMKEKGDIPEGYSVSREKKERFSLILESASTNQTSMYLCASRPMPGVEPNSEAFFGQGTRLTVV.

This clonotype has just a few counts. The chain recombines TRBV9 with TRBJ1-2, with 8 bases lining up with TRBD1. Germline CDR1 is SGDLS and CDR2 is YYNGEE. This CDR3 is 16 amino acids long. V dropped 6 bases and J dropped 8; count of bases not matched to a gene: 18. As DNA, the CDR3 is TGTGCCAGCAACTCACCTCCGGACAGGGTCTCGAGAGGCTACACCTTC. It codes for CASNSPPDRVSRGYTF. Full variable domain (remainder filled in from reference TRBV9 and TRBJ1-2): DSGVTQTPKHLITATGQRVTLRCSPRSGDLSVYWYQQSLDQGLQFLIQYYNGEERAKGNILERFSAQQFPDLHSELNLSSLELGDSALYFCASNSPPDRVSRGYTFGSGTRLTVV.

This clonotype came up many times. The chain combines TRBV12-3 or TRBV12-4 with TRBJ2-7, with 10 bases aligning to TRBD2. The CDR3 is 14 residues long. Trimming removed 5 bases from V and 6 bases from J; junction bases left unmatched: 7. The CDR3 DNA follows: TGTGCCAGCAGTCAGCGGGGGGGCCGAGGCGAGCAGTACTTC. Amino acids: CASSQRGGRGEQYF.

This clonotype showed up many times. The CDR3 sequence: CASSRSYRDRSNYGYTF. CDR3 bases: TGCGCCAGCAGCCGATCCTACCGGGACAGGAGTAACTATGGCTACACCTTC. This chain connects TRBV4-1 to TRBJ1-2; 8 positions agree with TRBD1. There are 17 residues in the CDR3. CDR1 and CDR2 from the germline V gene are MGHRA and YSYEKL. J gave up 1 base and V 4 bases, and 11 bases lay outside the gene matches.

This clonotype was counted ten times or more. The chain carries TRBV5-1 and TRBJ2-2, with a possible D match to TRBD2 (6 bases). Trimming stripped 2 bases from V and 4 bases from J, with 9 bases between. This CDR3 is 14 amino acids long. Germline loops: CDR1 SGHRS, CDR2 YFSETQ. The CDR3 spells CASSFWTTTGELFF. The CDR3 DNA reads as TGCGCCAGCAGCTTTTGGACTACCACCGGGGAGCTGTTTTTT.

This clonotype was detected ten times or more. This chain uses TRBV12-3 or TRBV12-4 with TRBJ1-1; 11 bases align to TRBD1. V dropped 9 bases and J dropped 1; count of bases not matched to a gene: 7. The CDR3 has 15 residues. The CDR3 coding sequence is TGTGCCAGTGCGAGTGGGACAGGGGGGAACACTGAAGCTTTCTTT. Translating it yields CASASGTGGNTEAFF.

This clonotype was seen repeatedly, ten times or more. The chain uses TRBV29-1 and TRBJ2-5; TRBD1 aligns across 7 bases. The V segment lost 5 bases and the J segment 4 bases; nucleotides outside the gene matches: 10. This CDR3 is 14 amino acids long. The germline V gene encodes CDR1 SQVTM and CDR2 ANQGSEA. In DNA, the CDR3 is TGCAGCGTTTCGCTCCAGGGGGAACGAGAGACCCAGTACTTC. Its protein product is CSVSLQGERETQYF. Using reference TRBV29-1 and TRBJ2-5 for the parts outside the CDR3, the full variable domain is SAVISQKPSRDICQRGTSLTIQCQVDSQVTMMFWYRQQPGQSLTLIATANQGSEATYESGFVIDKFPISRPNLTFSTLTVSNMSPEDSSIYLCSVSLQGERETQYFGPGTRLLVL.

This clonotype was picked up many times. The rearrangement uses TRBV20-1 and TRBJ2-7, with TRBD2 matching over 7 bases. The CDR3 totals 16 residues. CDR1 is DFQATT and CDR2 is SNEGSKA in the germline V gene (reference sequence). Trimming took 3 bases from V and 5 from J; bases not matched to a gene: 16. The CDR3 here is CSASDRRRGIRDEQYF. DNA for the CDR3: TGCAGTGCTAGTGACCGAAGGCGGGGGATTAGGGACGAGCAGTACTTC.

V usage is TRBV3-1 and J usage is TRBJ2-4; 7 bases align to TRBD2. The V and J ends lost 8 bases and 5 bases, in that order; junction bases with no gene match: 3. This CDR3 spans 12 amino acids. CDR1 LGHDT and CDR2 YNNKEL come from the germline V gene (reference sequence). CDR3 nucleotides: TGTGCCAGCGGTCGGGAGGAAAACATTCAGTACTTC. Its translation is CASGREENIQYF.

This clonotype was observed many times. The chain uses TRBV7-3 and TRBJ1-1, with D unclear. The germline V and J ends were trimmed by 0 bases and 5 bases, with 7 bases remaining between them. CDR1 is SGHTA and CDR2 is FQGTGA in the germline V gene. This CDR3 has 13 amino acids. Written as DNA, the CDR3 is TGTGCCAGCAGCTTAACTGTCAGAACTGAAGCTTTCTTT. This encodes CASSLTVRTEAFF. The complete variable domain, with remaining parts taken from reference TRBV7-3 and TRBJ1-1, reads GAGVSQTPSNKVTEKGKYVELRCDPISGHTALYWYRQSLGQGPEFLIYFQGTGAADDSGLPNDRFFAVRPEGSVSTLKIQRTERGDSAVYLCASSLTVRTEAFFGQGTRLTVV.

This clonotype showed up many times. This CDR3 is CASSTDRGQETQYF. In DNA form, the CDR3 reads TGTGCCAGCAGCACTGACAGGGGCCAAGAGACCCAGTACTTC. The V call is TRBV7-9, the J call TRBJ2-5, with 8 bases fitting TRBD1. The CDR3 sequence is 14 residues long. V dropped 5 bases and J dropped 1; count of bases not matched to a gene: 3. The V gene's germline CDR1 is SEHNR and CDR2 FQNEAQ (reference sequence).

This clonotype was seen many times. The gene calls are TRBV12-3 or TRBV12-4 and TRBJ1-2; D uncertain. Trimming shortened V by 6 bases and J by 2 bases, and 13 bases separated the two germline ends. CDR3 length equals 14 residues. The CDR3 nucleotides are TGTGCCAGCAGGTCAACGGAGAAAAACTATGGCTACACCTTC. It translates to CASRSTEKNYGYTF.

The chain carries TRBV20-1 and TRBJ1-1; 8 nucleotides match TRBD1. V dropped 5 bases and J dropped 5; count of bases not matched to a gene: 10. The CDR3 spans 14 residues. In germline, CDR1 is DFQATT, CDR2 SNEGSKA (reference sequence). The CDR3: CSAPLTGVVTEAFF. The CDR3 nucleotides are TGCAGTGCTCCCTTGACAGGGGTAGTGACTGAAGCTTTCTTT.

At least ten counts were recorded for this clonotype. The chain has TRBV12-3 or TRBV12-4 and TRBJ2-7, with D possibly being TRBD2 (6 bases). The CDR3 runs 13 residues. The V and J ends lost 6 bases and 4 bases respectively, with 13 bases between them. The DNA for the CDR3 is TGTGCCAGCAGCCAAGGAGGGGTGTACGAGCAGTACTTC. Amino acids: CASSQGGVYEQYF.

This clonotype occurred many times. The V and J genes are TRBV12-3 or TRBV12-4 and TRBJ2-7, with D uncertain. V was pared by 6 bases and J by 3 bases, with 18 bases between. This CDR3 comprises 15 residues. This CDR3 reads CASRPGIRGIYEQYF. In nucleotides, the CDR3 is TGTGCCAGCAGACCCGGTATTCGCGGAATCTACGAGCAGTACTTC.

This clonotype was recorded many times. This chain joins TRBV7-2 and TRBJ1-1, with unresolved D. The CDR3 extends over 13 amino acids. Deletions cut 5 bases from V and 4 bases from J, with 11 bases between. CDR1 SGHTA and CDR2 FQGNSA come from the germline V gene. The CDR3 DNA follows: TGTGCCAGCAGCCCTTGGGCGGGCACTGAAGCTTTCTTT. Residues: CASSPWAGTEAFF.

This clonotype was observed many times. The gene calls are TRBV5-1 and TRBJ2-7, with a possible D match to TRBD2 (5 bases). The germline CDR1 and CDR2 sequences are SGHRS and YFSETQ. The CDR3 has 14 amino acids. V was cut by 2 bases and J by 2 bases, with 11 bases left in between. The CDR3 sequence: CASSFTSGTYEQYF. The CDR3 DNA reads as TGCGCCAGCAGCTTTACCAGCGGCACCTACGAGCAGTACTTC.

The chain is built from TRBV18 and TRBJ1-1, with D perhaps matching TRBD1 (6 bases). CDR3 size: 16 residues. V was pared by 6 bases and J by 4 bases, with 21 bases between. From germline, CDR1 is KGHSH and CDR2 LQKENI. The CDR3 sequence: CASSQSQGRYSTEAFF. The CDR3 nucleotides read TGTGCCAGCTCTCAATCCCAGGGGAGGTACAGCACTGAAGCTTTCTTT.